The 3 T cell receptor beta chains in this list originate from one sample, sequenced in a study of T cell responses to AZD1222 COVID-19 vaccine. TCRdb's copy holds only in-frame clones and misses some; the assay was immunoSEQ multiplex PCR. The data contain some 200,000 clones, about 93% of them singletons. Sequencing was performed on peripheral blood, taken on day 0 of MenACWY control vaccination. The receptors stem from an adult in good health.

The V call is TRBV12-3 or TRBV12-4, the J call TRBJ1-6; D not resolved. Trimming removed 8 bases from V and 0 bases from J, with 5 bases in between. CDR3 size: 13 residues. CDR3 amino acids: CASSLSYNSPLHF. The CDR3, as DNA: TGTGCCAGCTCACTCTCCTATAATTCACCCCTCCACTTT.

This rearrangement joins TRBV30 to TRBJ2-3; no firm D call. Trimming removed 4 bases at V and 0 bases at J, with 8 bases between. The CDR3 has 13 residues. Germline values: CDR1 GTSNPN, CDR2 SVGIG (reference sequence). As DNA, the CDR3 is TGTGCCTGGACTATCGGGAGCACAGATACGCAGTATTTT. This sequence encodes CAWTIGSTDTQYF. Looking up the rest from reference TRBV30 and TRBJ2-3 gives the full variable domain: SQTIHQWPATLVQPVGSPLSLECTVEGTSNPNLYWYRQAAGRGLQLLFYSVGIGQISSEVPQNLSASRPQDRQFILSSKKLLLSDSGFYLCAWTIGSTDTQYFGPGTRLTVL.

This chain connects TRBV7-2 to TRBJ1-4; D might be TRBD1 (5 bases). The CDR3 is 16 residues long. V lost 5 bases and J lost 4, with 17 bases in between. Germline CDR1 SGHTA, CDR2 FQGNSA. The CDR3 is CASSPRGAGGNEKLFF. CDR3 in DNA: TGTGCCAGCAGCCCTCGCGGGGCGGGGGGTAATGAAAAACTGTTTTTT.